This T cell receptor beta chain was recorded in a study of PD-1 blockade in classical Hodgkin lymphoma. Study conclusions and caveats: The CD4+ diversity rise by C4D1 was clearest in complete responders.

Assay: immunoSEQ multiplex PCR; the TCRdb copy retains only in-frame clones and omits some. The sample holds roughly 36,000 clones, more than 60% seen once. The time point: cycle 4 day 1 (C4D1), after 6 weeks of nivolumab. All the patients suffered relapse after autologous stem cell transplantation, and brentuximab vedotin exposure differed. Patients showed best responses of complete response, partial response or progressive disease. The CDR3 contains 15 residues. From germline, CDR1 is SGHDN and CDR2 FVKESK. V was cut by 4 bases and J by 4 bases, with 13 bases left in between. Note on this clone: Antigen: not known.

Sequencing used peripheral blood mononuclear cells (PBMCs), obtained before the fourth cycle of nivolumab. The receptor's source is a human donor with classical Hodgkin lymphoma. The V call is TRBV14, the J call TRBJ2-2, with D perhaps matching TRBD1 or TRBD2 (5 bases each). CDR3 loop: CASSPGKGTTGELFF. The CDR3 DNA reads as TGTGCCAGCAGCCCTGGCAAGGGGACCACCGGGGAGCTGTTTTTT.